These 20 T cell receptor beta chains were all obtained from the same sample, sequenced in a study of shared clonotypes between healthy human individuals. Method: immunoSEQ multiplex PCR; TCRdb's copy keeps in-frame clones and lacks some. The sample has about 2.4 million clones, roughly 92% seen once; the top ten hold about 0.13%. The sequenced sample consisted of naive CD4+ T cells sorted from blood. Subset specified: CD45RA+ positively selected. The receptors stem from a man aged 18 to 29 in good health.

The chain is built from TRBV4-1 and TRBJ2-2, with 10 bases fitting TRBD2. V lost 0 bases, J lost 5 bases, and 9 bases stayed unmatched. This CDR3 has 18 residues. CDR1 and CDR2 from the germline V gene are MGHRA and YSYEKL. CDR3 coding DNA: TGCGCCAGCAGCCAAGATGCGGCTAGCGGGAGTTGGACCGGGGAGCTGTTTTTT. Protein product: CASSQDAASGSWTGELFF.

J is TRBJ2-7 and V is TRBV10-1; 7 positions agree with TRBD1. V lost 5 bases, J lost 5 bases, and 9 bases stayed unmatched. The CDR3 totals 14 residues. Germline V CDR1 and CDR2: WNHNN, SYGVQD (reference sequence). Here the CDR3 reads CASSRTGTENEQYF. In DNA form, the CDR3 reads TGCGCCAGCAGTCGAACCGGGACAGAAAACGAGCAGTACTTC.

The chain carries TRBV6-5 and TRBJ2-5; D might be TRBD1 (6 bases). The CDR3 consists of 14 residues. Germline-derived CDR1 and CDR2 are MNHEY and SVGAGI. Trimming stripped 4 bases from V and 6 bases from J, with 15 bases between. Here the CDR3 DNA reads TGTGCCAGCAGTTCGACCCCCAGGGGAAAGACCCAGTACTTC. It codes for CASSSTPRGKTQYF.

This chain connects TRBV11-2 to TRBJ2-2; TRBD2 might be the D (5 bases). Trimming removed 0 bases at V and 9 bases at J, with 14 bases between. In germline, CDR1 is SGHAT, CDR2 FQNNGV. CDR3 length: 15 residues. The CDR3 is CASSLDMMRGRELFF. CDR3 in DNA: TGTGCCAGCAGCTTAGATATGATGCGAGGGAGGGAGCTGTTTTTT.

The DNA of the CDR3 is TGTGCCAGCAGCATGACAGCGTATGGCTACACCTTC. Amino acids: CASSMTAYGYTF. The chain is built from TRBV7-8 and TRBJ1-2; D is possibly TRBD1 (5 bases). Trimming left V 5 bases short and J 5 bases short, with 9 bases between. CDR1 SGHVS and CDR2 FQNEAQ come from the germline V gene. The CDR3 has 12 amino acids. Complete variable domain (other parts from reference TRBV7-8 and TRBJ1-2): GAGVSQSPRYKVAKRGQDVALRCDPISGHVSLFWYQQALGQGPEFLTYFQNEAQLDKSGLPSDRFFAERPEGSVSTLKIQRTQQEDSAVYLCASSMTAYGYTFGSGTRLTVV.

This chain joins TRBV2 and TRBJ1-5; D is unresolved. The CDR3 runs to 14 residues. Per the germline V gene, CDR1 is SNHLY and CDR2 is FYNNEI. The V end lost 6 bases, the J end lost 7 bases, and 16 bases lay between the germline ends. The CDR3 DNA reads TGTGCCAGCAGAATTGCCCTCGGAAAACAGCCCCAGCATTTT. Translating gives CASRIALGKQPQHF. Together with reference TRBV2 and TRBJ1-5, the CDR3 gives the full variable domain: EPEVTQTPSHQVTQMGQEVILRCVPISNHLYFYWYRQILGQKVEFLVSFYNNEISEKSEIFDDQFSVERPDGSNFTLKIRSTKLEDSAMYFCASRIALGKQPQHFGDGTRLSIL.

The chain recombines TRBV2 with TRBJ2-7; 9 nucleotides line up with TRBD2. Germline V gene lookup returns CDR1 SNHLY and CDR2 FYNNEI. J was trimmed by 2 bases and V by 5 bases; bases with no gene match: 1. CDR3 length: 13 residues. The chain's CDR3 is CASSIAGAYEQYF. Written as DNA, the CDR3 is TGTGCCAGCAGTATAGCGGGAGCCTACGAGCAGTACTTC. The entire variable domain, with the rest obtained from reference TRBV2 and TRBJ2-7, is as follows: EPEVTQTPSHQVTQMGQEVILRCVPISNHLYFYWYRQILGQKVEFLVSFYNNEISEKSEIFDDQFSVERPDGSNFTLKIRSTKLEDSAMYFCASSIAGAYEQYFGPGTRLTVT.

A remark on this clone: The sample has other DNA sequences that encode this CDR3 too. V and J are TRBV13 and TRBJ2-5, with D tentatively TRBD1 (6 bases). From germline, CDR1 is PRHDT and CDR2 FYEKMQ (reference sequence). V was clipped by 0 bases and J by 1 base, with 9 bases between them. The CDR3 has 15 residues. CDR3: CASSLGQGIQETQYF. Written as DNA, the CDR3 is TGTGCCAGCAGCTTAGGCCAGGGGATCCAAGAGACCCAGTACTTC.

This sequence joins TRBV5-8 and TRBJ2-7; 11 bases are shared with TRBD1. The CDR3 contains 14 residues. CDR1 is SGHTS and CDR2 is YDEGEE in the germline V gene. The V segment lost 3 bases and the J segment 5 bases; nucleotides outside the gene matches: 4. The DNA for the CDR3 is TGTGCCAGCAGCTCGGACAGGGGGCACAACGAGCAGTACTTC. This codes for CASSSDRGHNEQYF.

CDR3 sequence reads: CASSRQQGFGNEQFF. In nucleotides, the CDR3 is TGTGCCAGCAGCCGCCAACAGGGTTTTGGCAATGAGCAGTTCTTC. The chain couples TRBV5-5 to TRBJ2-1; tentatively, D is TRBD1 (6 bases). Germline-derived CDR1 and CDR2 are SGHKS and YYEKEE (reference sequence). This CDR3 contains 15 residues. The V end lost 4 bases, the J end lost 6 bases, and 17 bases lay between the germline ends.

The J gene is TRBJ2-1, the V gene TRBV6-4; 11 nucleotides match TRBD2. Germline lookup yields CDR1 MRHNA and CDR2 SNTAGT. Unmatched junction bases numbered 11, after V lost 6 bases and J lost 10 bases. The CDR3 has 15 residues. CDR3 amino acids: CASSPTSGATQEQFF. The CDR3 nucleotides are TGTGCCAGCAGCCCGACTAGCGGGGCAACTCAAGAGCAGTTCTTC.

This chain uses TRBV7-2 with TRBJ2-1, with D tentatively TRBD1 (5 bases). CDR1 and CDR2 from the germline V gene are SGHTA and FQGNSA. Trimming removed 5 bases at V and 4 bases at J, with 18 bases between. The CDR3 is 16 residues long. CDR3 in DNA: TGTGCCAGCAGCCGAGCTCCGGACACGTCGTACAATGAGCAGTTCTTC. Translating gives CASSRAPDTSYNEQFF.

This chain joins TRBV19 and TRBJ2-2; TRBD1 might be the D (5 bases). Germline lookup yields CDR1 LNHDA and CDR2 SQIVND (reference sequence). The CDR3 contains 14 residues. Trimming cost V 4 bases and J 4 bases, with 10 bases left between them. As DNA, the CDR3 is TGTGCCAGTAGTACAGGGTCCAGCACCGGGGAGCTGTTTTTT. Residues: CASSTGSSTGELFF.

This rearrangement joins TRBV29-1 to TRBJ1-1; D ambiguous. V lost 6 bases to trimming and J lost 6 bases, with 11 bases between them. CDR3 length: 11 amino acids. Looked up from germline, CDR1 is SQVTM and CDR2 is ANQGSEA. CDR3 sequence: CSVSGPAEAFF. CDR3 coding DNA: TGCAGCGTGTCAGGACCCGCTGAAGCTTTCTTT.

This clone was recorded once. J is TRBJ1-2 and V is TRBV15; TRBD1 matches 7 bases. Germline V lookup: CDR1 LNHNV, CDR2 YYDKDF (reference sequence). With V trimmed by 1 base and J by 14 bases, 7 bases remained unmatched. CDR3 size: 12 residues. In DNA form, the CDR3 reads TGTGCCACCAGCAGAGCTGTGACAGGGAAAACCTTC. It yields the protein CATSRAVTGKTF.

The chain is built from TRBV13 and TRBJ2-3; D gene ambiguous. The CDR3 has 19 residues. Looked up from germline, CDR1 is PRHDT and CDR2 is FYEKMQ (reference sequence). V was shortened by 1 base and J by 2 bases, with 22 bases between the two germline ends. Written as DNA, the CDR3 is TGTGCCAGCAGCTTAGCGGTTTCGTTGGGTCTGACACACACAGATACGCAGTATTTT. This gives the protein CASSLAVSLGLTHTDTQYF.

The rearrangement joins TRBV6-4 to TRBJ1-5; D not resolved. V was clipped by 4 bases and J by 2 bases, with 15 bases between them. The CDR3 has 16 amino acids. Germline V gene lookup returns CDR1 MRHNA and CDR2 SNTAGT. CDR3 loop: CASSGHPSFGNQPQHF. CDR3 nucleotide sequence: TGTGCCAGCAGTGGCCATCCGTCGTTCGGCAATCAGCCCCAGCATTTT.

The chain is built from TRBV2 and TRBJ2-4; D may match TRBD1 or TRBD2 (6 bases each). Trimming removed 7 bases at V and 6 bases at J, with 16 bases between. CDR3 length equals 14 residues. Germline lookup yields CDR1 SNHLY and CDR2 FYNNEI. Here the CDR3 reads CASKPAGGGNIQYF. CDR3 in DNA: TGTGCCAGCAAGCCGGCCGGAGGGGGAAACATTCAGTACTTC.

Comments on this clone: At the DNA level, this CDR3 is encoded by other sequences in the same sample as well. The chain joins TRBV18 to TRBJ2-5, with D uncertain. The V gene's germline CDR1 is KGHSH and CDR2 LQKENI. V was cut by 2 bases and J by 1 base, with 8 bases left in between. The CDR3 consists of 14 residues. CDR3 residues: CASSPAAPQETQYF. The CDR3 nucleotides are TGTGCCAGCTCACCAGCGGCCCCCCAAGAGACCCAGTACTTC.

The chain employs TRBV2 and TRBJ1-5; TRBD1 might be the D (5 bases). This CDR3 region has 15 residues. The V gene lost 5 bases and the J gene lost 3 bases, with 14 bases spanning the gap. The germline gives CDR1 SNHLY, CDR2 FYNNEI. In nucleotides, the CDR3 is TGTGCCAGCAGTACCGAAGGGGCTTCCAATCAGCCCCAGCATTTT. Translating gives CASSTEGASNQPQHF. The full variable domain, completed using reference TRBV2 and TRBJ1-5, is EPEVTQTPSHQVTQMGQEVILRCVPISNHLYFYWYRQILGQKVEFLVSFYNNEISEKSEIFDDQFSVERPDGSNFTLKIRSTKLEDSAMYFCASSTEGASNQPQHFGDGTRLSIL.